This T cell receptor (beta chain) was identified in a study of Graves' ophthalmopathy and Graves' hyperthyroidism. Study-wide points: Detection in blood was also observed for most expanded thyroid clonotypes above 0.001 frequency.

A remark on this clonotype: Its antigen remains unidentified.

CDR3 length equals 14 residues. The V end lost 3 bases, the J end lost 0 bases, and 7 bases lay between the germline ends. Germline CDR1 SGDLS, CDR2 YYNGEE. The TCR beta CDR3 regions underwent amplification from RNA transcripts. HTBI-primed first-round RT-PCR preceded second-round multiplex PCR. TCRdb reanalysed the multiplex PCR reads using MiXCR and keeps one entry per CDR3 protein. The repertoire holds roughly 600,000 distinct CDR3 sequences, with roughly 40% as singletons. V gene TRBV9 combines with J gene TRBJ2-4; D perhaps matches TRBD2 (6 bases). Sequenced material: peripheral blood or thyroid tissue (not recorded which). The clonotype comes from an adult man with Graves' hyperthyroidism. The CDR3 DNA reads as TGTGCCAGCAGCGGGGGACTAGCCAAAAACATTCAGTACTTC. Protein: CASSGGLAKNIQYF.